The clone carrying this T cell receptor (beta chain) was counted at least ten times. Its antigen is unidentified. Under the authors' procedure: Clinicopathological groups supplied CDR3 differences that were used to build a distant-metastasis classifier for papillary thyroid cancer. TCRdb re-analyzed the PCR reads using MiXCR. The V and J calls follow TCRdb's processing rather than the paper's. The table lists 22,000 or so clones, 20% to 25% of them singletons. This entry belongs to a study of metastatic and nonmetastatic thyroid tumors. The wider study: The study looked at repertoires side by side in blood and in tumor or nodule tissue from malignant and benign thyroid patients. Whole-study results and caveats: Relative to benign nodules, malignant thyroid tumors were reportedly characterized by significantly elevated TCR beta diversity in blood and tumor.

V dropped 5 bases and J dropped 12; count of bases not matched to a gene: 5. CDR1 and CDR2 (germline): SNHLY, FYNNEI. This CDR3 has 14 residues. All patients were untreated before thyroid surgery. The sequencing input was blood. This receptor was identified in a male donor with papillary thyroid cancer or a benign thyroid nodule (not recorded which). Some clones in this sample may be carry-over from other donors' samples. J is TRBJ2-1 and V is TRBV2; 15 bases line up with TRBD2. CDR3 in amino acids: CASSLGLAGGGQFF. CDR3 DNA: TGTGCCAGCAGTTTGGGACTAGCGGGAGGAGGGCAGTTCTTC.